Below, 15 T cell receptor beta chains from the same sample are listed, as sequenced in a study of T cell responses to AZD1222 COVID-19 vaccine. Sequencing was performed with immunoSEQ multiplex PCR; in TCRdb, only in-frame clones are kept and a portion is missing. This table holds roughly 92,000 clones, roughly 89% found once. The sequences come from peripheral blood, collected 28 days after the second AZD1222 dose. These receptors were collected from an adult who received the AZD1222 COVID-19 vaccine.

This rearrangement joins TRBV5-1 to TRBJ1-1, with D possibly being TRBD1 (5 bases). The CDR3 contains 16 residues. The V and J ends lost 1 base and 3 bases respectively, with 16 bases between them. The germline gives CDR1 SGHRS, CDR2 YFSETQ. DNA for the CDR3: TGCGCCAGCAGCTTGAGGGGTCAAGGAAGATACACTGAAGCTTTCTTT. Protein: CASSLRGQGRYTEAFF.

J is TRBJ1-1 and V is TRBV3-1 (or the pseudogene TRBV3-2); the D gene is possibly TRBD1 (6 bases). This CDR3 region has 13 residues. V lost 2 bases to trimming and J lost 6 bases, with 10 bases between them. Per germline, CDR1 LGHDT and CDR2 YNNKEL (reference sequence). In DNA, the CDR3 is TGTGCCAGCAGCCAATACAGGGTATCTGAAGCTTTCTTT. It translates to CASSQYRVSEAFF.

The rearrangement links TRBV4-1 to TRBJ1-5; D gene unclear. The CDR3 sequence is 18 residues long. Looked up from germline, CDR1 is MGHRA and CDR2 is YSYEKL. The V and J ends lost 0 bases and 0 bases respectively, with 15 bases between them. The CDR3 nucleotides read TGCGCCAGCAGCCAAGATGCGGGAGCCCGTTATAGCAATCAGCCCCAGCATTTT. Amino acid sequence: CASSQDAGARYSNQPQHF.

This clone has just one count. The chain is built from TRBV19 and TRBJ2-1, with 10 bases that match TRBD2. With 3 bases clipped from V and 4 bases from J, the junction kept 6 bases outside the gene matches. The CDR3 loop spans 16 amino acids. The germline gives CDR1 LNHDA, CDR2 SQIVND (reference sequence). The CDR3 nucleotides read TGTGCCAGTAGTATCTGGATTAGCGGGGGGTACAATGAGCAGTTCTTC. Encoded protein: CASSIWISGGYNEQFF.

The CDR3 here is CASSRNQGTYGYTF. For the CDR3, the DNA is TGTGCCAGCAGCCGAAACCAGGGGACCTATGGCTACACCTTC. V usage is TRBV5-5 and J usage is TRBJ1-2; D possibly corresponds to TRBD1 (6 bases). Germline values: CDR1 SGHKS, CDR2 YYEKEE (reference sequence). The CDR3 loop spans 14 amino acids. Deletions cut 4 bases from V and 4 bases from J, with 14 bases between.

The V gene is TRBV5-4, the J gene TRBJ2-1; 8 nucleotides line up with TRBD1. The V segment lost 0 bases and the J segment 5 bases; nucleotides outside the gene matches: 4. The germline CDR1 and CDR2 sequences are SGHNT and YYREEE (reference sequence). The CDR3 is 15 amino acids. This CDR3 reads CASSLGGQGNNEQFF. The CDR3 DNA follows: TGTGCCAGCAGCTTGGGAGGACAGGGAAACAATGAGCAGTTCTTC. The variable domain in full, completed from reference TRBV5-4 and TRBJ2-1, reads ETGVTQSPTHLIKTRGQQVTLRCSSQSGHNTVSWYQQALGQGPQFIFQYYREEENGRGNFPPRFSGLQFPNYSSELNVNALELDDSALYLCASSLGGQGNNEQFFGPGTRLTVL.

This chain connects TRBV2 to TRBJ1-5; maybe TRBD1 (5 bases). V dropped 7 bases and J dropped 2 bases, with 18 bases sitting between them. CDR3 length: 16 residues. In germline, CDR1 is SNHLY, CDR2 FYNNEI. CDR3 DNA: TGTGCCAGCACCCCACAGGCCGCTGGGGGCAATCAGCCCCAGCATTTT. Amino acid sequence: CASTPQAAGGNQPQHF.

V gene TRBV5-4 combines with J gene TRBJ2-6; 15 bases agree with TRBD2. V was clipped by 4 bases and J by 3 bases; unmatched bases: 2. The CDR3 totals 17 residues. Germline CDR1 and CDR2: SGHNT and YYREEE (reference sequence). CDR3 residues: CASSLGLAGGGANVLTF. The CDR3, as DNA: TGTGCCAGCAGCCTGGGACTAGCGGGGGGTGGGGCCAACGTCCTGACTTTC.

This chain links TRBV20-1 with TRBJ1-5; D is uncertain. Germline lookup yields CDR1 DFQATT and CDR2 SNEGSKA (reference sequence). The CDR3 is 14 amino acids. The V end was cut by 3 bases, the J end by 4 bases, with 13 bases between. CDR3 nucleotide sequence: TGCAGTGCTAGTGCCCCTTTGGGGAATCAGCCCCAGCATTTT. It translates to CSASAPLGNQPQHF.

The chain joins TRBV29-1 to TRBJ1-1; no firm D call. The CDR3 extends over 13 amino acids. V was cut by 4 bases and J by 1 base, with 10 bases left in between. Per the germline V gene, CDR1 is SQVTM and CDR2 is ANQGSEA. As DNA, the CDR3 is TGCAGCGTTGGAAGACTCCCGAACACTGAAGCTTTCTTT. Translation: CSVGRLPNTEAFF. The whole variable domain, remainder taken from reference TRBV29-1 and TRBJ1-1, is SAVISQKPSRDICQRGTSLTIQCQVDSQVTMMFWYRQQPGQSLTLIATANQGSEATYESGFVIDKFPISRPNLTFSTLTVSNMSPEDSSIYLCSVGRLPNTEAFFGQGTRLTVV.

CDR3 sequence (DNA): TGTGCCAGCAGCTTAACCGGGGGATACAATGAGCAGTTCTTC. As protein: CASSLTGGYNEQFF. The chain uses TRBV11-3 and TRBJ2-1; the D gene is possibly TRBD2 (6 bases). CDR1 and CDR2 from the germline V gene are SGHNT and YENEEA. The V and J ends lost 2 bases and 4 bases respectively, with 9 bases between them. CDR3 size: 14 residues.

The gene calls are TRBV6-5 and TRBJ1-1; D might be TRBD1 (6 bases). V was pared by 6 bases and J by 2 bases, with 7 bases between. The CDR3 covers 12 residues. CDR1 MNHEY and CDR2 SVGAGI come from the germline V gene. The CDR3 nucleotides read TGTGCCAGCAGACAGGGAAACACTGAAGCTTTCTTT. Translation: CASRQGNTEAFF.

The J gene is TRBJ2-7, the V gene TRBV6-4; no definite D call. The length of the CDR3 is 12 residues. V lost 5 bases and J 6 bases, leaving 11 bases between the germline ends. The germline V gene encodes CDR1 MRHNA and CDR2 SNTAGT. The CDR3 sequence: CASSQGPSEQYF. CDR3 DNA: TGTGCCAGCAGTCAAGGACCGAGCGAGCAGTACTTC.

V is TRBV19 and J is TRBJ1-3; 7 bases line up with TRBD1. With V trimmed by 4 bases and J by 0 bases, 6 bases remained unmatched. The CDR3 is 16 residues long. Germline V gene lookup returns CDR1 LNHDA and CDR2 SQIVND (reference sequence). CDR3 in amino acids: CASSNPGTDSGNTIYF. The CDR3 DNA reads as TGTGCCAGTAGTAACCCCGGGACAGACTCTGGAAACACCATATATTTT.

The chain carries TRBV4-2 and TRBJ2-5, with 7 bases lining up with TRBD2. This CDR3 is built from 15 residues. CDR1 is LGHNA and CDR2 is YNFKEQ in the germline V gene. With 4 bases clipped from V and 3 bases from J, the junction kept 8 bases outside the gene matches. This chain's CDR3 is CASSRSLGGEETQYF. As DNA, the CDR3 is TGTGCCAGCAGCCGCAGCTTGGGGGGGGAAGAGACCCAGTACTTC.